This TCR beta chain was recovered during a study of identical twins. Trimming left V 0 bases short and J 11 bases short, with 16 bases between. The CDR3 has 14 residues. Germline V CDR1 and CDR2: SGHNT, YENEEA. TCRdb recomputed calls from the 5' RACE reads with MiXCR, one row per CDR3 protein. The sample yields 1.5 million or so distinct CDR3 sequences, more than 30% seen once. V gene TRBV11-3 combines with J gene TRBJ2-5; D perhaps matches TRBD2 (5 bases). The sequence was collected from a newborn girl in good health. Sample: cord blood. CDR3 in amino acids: CASSLDTRGNEQYF. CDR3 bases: TGTGCCAGCAGCTTAGATACGAGAGGGAATGAGCAGTACTTC.